The clone carrying this TCR beta chain showed up just once. Method: immunoSEQ multiplex PCR; TCRdb's copy keeps in-frame clones and lacks some. The data contain around 200,000 clones, 80% to 90% of them singletons. Seattle patient enrollment occurred during active infection, with longitudinal follow-up thereafter. These data are taken from a study of blood T cell repertoires in COVID-19. Study-wide background: COVID-19 samples collected from the United States, Italy and Spain covered acute and convalescent phases.

The sample was peripheral blood. This TCR was sampled from a woman aged 55-69 years with COVID-19, enrolled during active disease.

CDR3 amino acids: CASSEQDRVYEQYF. CDR3 bases: TGCGCCAGCAGTGAACAGGACAGGGTATACGAGCAGTACTTC. The gene calls are TRBV10-2 and TRBJ2-7, with 8 bases matching TRBD1. The V gene end was trimmed by 3 bases and the J gene end by 4 bases; junction bases not matched to a gene: 5. In germline, CDR1 is WSHSY, CDR2 SAAADI. The CDR3 covers 14 residues.